Following are 6 T cell receptor beta chains from one sample sequenced in a study of Graves' ophthalmopathy and Graves' hyperthyroidism. As the template, RNA transcripts were used to amplify TCR beta CDR3 regions. HTBI-primed RT-PCR formed the first round, and a multiplex PCR formed the second. TCRdb fed the multiplex PCR reads into MiXCR, producing one record per CDR3 protein. In the table there are roughly 160,000 distinct CDR3 sequences, more than 30% of which are singletons. The sequenced sample was peripheral blood. These receptors all come from a woman in her thirties or forties with Graves' ophthalmopathy.

This clonotype was detected ten times or more. The V gene is TRBV11-3, the J gene TRBJ2-5; D gene unclear. Germline values: CDR1 SGHNT, CDR2 YENEEA. V was pared by 5 bases and J by 1 base, with 11 bases between. The CDR3 has 14 amino acids. The CDR3 sequence is CASSQNTFQETQYF. CDR3 coding DNA: TGTGCCAGCAGCCAAAACACCTTCCAAGAGACCCAGTACTTC.

V and J are TRBV12-5 and TRBJ1-1; perhaps TRBD1 as D (5 bases). The germline CDR1 and CDR2 sequences are LGHNT and FRNRAP. V was shortened by 6 bases and J by 5 bases, with 22 bases between the two germline ends. The CDR3 loop spans 16 amino acids. The CDR3 coding sequence is TGTGCTAGTGGAATTCGTCGGGGCGGGACGTGGACTGAAGCTTTCTTT. It codes for CASGIRRGGTWTEAFF.

This clonotype has at least ten counts. The genes are TRBV3-1 and TRBJ1-6, with a possible D match to TRBD1 (6 bases). The CDR3 loop spans 13 amino acids. V dropped 9 bases and J dropped 8 bases, with 14 bases sitting between them. Per germline, CDR1 LGHDT and CDR2 YNNKEL (reference sequence). The CDR3 DNA follows: TGTGCCAGTACCACAGGGAGGGATTCACCCCTCCACTTT. It encodes CASTTGRDSPLHF.

Ten or more counts support this clonotype. The chain employs TRBV4-2 and TRBJ1-1; D possibly corresponds to TRBD1 (5 bases). V was shortened by 4 bases and J by 1 base, with 16 bases between the two germline ends. The CDR3 is 16 residues long. Germline assignment: CDR1 LGHNA and CDR2 YNFKEQ. The CDR3 DNA reads TGTGCCAGCAGCCCGCGGGACGATCGACCGAACACTGAAGCTTTCTTT. Translation gives CASSPRDDRPNTEAFF.

A note on this clonotype: Relative to the germline gene, one junction end is altered; a read error may explain this. The DNA of the CDR3 is TGTGCCATCAATGAGCCGACACTCCAAGAGACCCAGTACTTC. Residues: CAINEPTLQETQYF. The rearrangement joins TRBV10-3 to TRBJ2-5; D gene uncertain. Germline V lookup: CDR1 ENHRY, CDR2 SYGVKD. This CDR3 spans 14 amino acids.

This clonotype came up many times. The V and J genes are TRBV12-3 or TRBV12-4 and TRBJ2-5; the match to TRBD1 covers 7 bases. With V trimmed by 5 bases and J by 3 bases, 3 bases remained unmatched. The CDR3 covers 13 residues. In DNA, the CDR3 is TGTGCCAGCAGTAACAGGGGAGAAGAGACCCAGTACTTC. Translating gives CASSNRGEETQYF.